This T cell receptor beta chain was captured by sequencing in a study of T-cell memory formation after mild COVID-19. Findings and limits, study-wide: CD4+ contracting clones were mainly CM and EM; CD8+ ones, EMRA. Researchers found some responding clones in pre-infection memory, a sign that cross-reactive memory joined. Later expanders leaned toward CD4+, whereas clones contracting from day 15 to 85 were balanced CD4/CD8. Day 37-peaking second-wave clones had unconfirmed SARS-CoV-2 specificity.

V trimming: 5 bases; J trimming: 4 bases; junction bases outside the gene matches: 3. The length of the CDR3 is 13 residues. CDR1 is SEHNR, CDR2 FQNEAQ, per germline (reference sequence). A note on this clonotype: Its antigen is not identified.

TCRdb redid the calling of the 5' RACE reads with MiXCR, one entry per CDR3 protein. Found here are 580,000 or so distinct CDR3 sequences, 17% of them singletons; the top ten hold less than 10%. Source material: PBMCs or a T cell subset sorted from them (not recorded which). This chain joins TRBV7-9 and TRBJ2-3; 7 bases fit TRBD2. This clonotype originated in an adult woman who had mild COVID-19 (a few samples of this study predate the infection). Cell type and time point are not known. CDR3 nucleotides: TGTGCCAGCAGCGCGACTAGCTCAGATACGCAGTATTTT. This translates into CASSATSSDTQYF.